Listed here are 17 T cell receptor beta chains from one sample, sequenced in a study of human T cells and chemical hapten exposure. The time point here: patch test 2, 6 weeks after DPC sensitization. The treatment denotes: therapeutic diphenylcyclopropenone sensitization with weekly scalp DPC. In TCRdb, the RACE reads were re-called with MiXCR into one record per CDR3 protein. The sample records approximately 80,000 distinct CDR3 sequences, 10% being singletons. The sample in question was whole blood, obtained in connection with sensitization to the hapten diphenylcyclopropenone (DPC). These receptors originate from a woman aged 30 to 39 with alopecia areata. Some clones in this sample may be carry-over from other donors' samples.

This clonotype showed up many times. The V call is TRBV6-2 or TRBV6-3, the J call TRBJ2-7; no reliable D call. Germline CDR1 reads MNHEY; CDR2 reads SVGEGT. The length of the CDR3 is 10 residues. Trimming shortened V by 8 bases and J by 4 bases, and 6 bases separated the two germline ends. The CDR3 DNA follows: TGTGCCAGCGGGTATTACGAGCAGTACTTC. Translating it yields CASGYYEQYF.

The V gene is TRBV6-5, the J gene TRBJ1-1; D not resolved. The CDR3 length is 12 residues. Germline lookup yields CDR1 MNHEY and CDR2 SVGAGI. The V and J ends lost 7 bases and 5 bases respectively, with 11 bases between them. In DNA form, the CDR3 reads TGTGCCAGCATGGTCCTGGGGACTGAAGCTTTCTTT. This codes for CASMVLGTEAFF.

Many counts were recorded for this clonotype. The chain has TRBV19 and TRBJ2-5, with 8 bases aligning to TRBD1. The CDR3 sequence is 16 residues long. Per germline, CDR1 LNHDA and CDR2 SQIVND (reference sequence). V shed 2 bases, J shed 5 bases, and the junction held 10 bases outside the gene matches. The CDR3 here is CASSITGPGGGETQYF. For the CDR3, the DNA is TGTGCCAGTAGTATAACGGGTCCAGGGGGCGGTGAGACCCAGTACTTC. Filled out from reference TRBV19 and TRBJ2-5, the complete variable domain reads DGGITQSPKYLFRKEGQNVTLSCEQNLNHDAMYWYRQDPGQGLRLIYYSQIVNDFQKGDIAEGYSVSREKKESFPLTVTSAQKNPTAFYLCASSITGPGGGETQYFGPGTRLLVL.

The table lists this clonotype with many counts. The rearrangement links TRBV29-1 to TRBJ1-1, with D uncertain. Germline CDR1 and CDR2: SQVTM and ANQGSEA. The CDR3 spans 14 residues. Trimming took off 0 bases at V and 1 base at J, with 9 bases between the two ends. CDR3 protein: CSVEEKGGNTEAFF. The DNA for the CDR3 is TGCAGCGTTGAAGAGAAGGGAGGGAACACTGAAGCTTTCTTT.

This clonotype showed up many times. The V call is TRBV30, the J call TRBJ2-6, with D possibly TRBD1 on 5 matching bases. Germline V gene sequence: CDR1 GTSNPN, CDR2 SVGIG (reference sequence). Trimming cost V 1 base and J 0 bases, with 19 bases left between them. This CDR3 contains 19 residues. CDR3 nucleotides: TGTGCCTGGAGTGATATCGGCAGGGCCCACAACTCTGGGGCCAACGTCCTGACTTTC. It specifies CAWSDIGRAHNSGANVLTF.

V gene TRBV14 combines with J gene TRBJ2-1; 10 bases line up with TRBD2. The CDR3 contains 19 residues. CDR1 and CDR2 (germline): SGHDN, FVKESK. V shed 0 bases, J shed 5 bases, and the junction held 13 bases outside the gene matches. CDR3 sequence: CASSQELFGGTSEDNEQFF. CDR3 sequence (DNA): TGTGCCAGCAGCCAAGAGTTATTTGGGGGGACTAGCGAAGACAATGAGCAGTTCTTC.

This clonotype was observed many times. This chain uses TRBV4-1 with TRBJ1-2; TRBD1 matches at 7 bases. Germline assignment: CDR1 MGHRA and CDR2 YSYEKL. The CDR3 covers 13 residues. V lost 7 bases, J lost 7 bases, and 9 bases stayed unmatched. The CDR3 nucleotides read TGCGCCAGCAAACAAACAGGGGACCCTGGCTACACCTTC. Translating gives CASKQTGDPGYTF.

There are many counts of this clonotype. V usage is TRBV10-3 and J usage is TRBJ1-5; D is undetermined. The CDR3 extends over 14 amino acids. Trimming took off 3 bases at V and 1 base at J, with 7 bases between the two ends. CDR1 is ENHRY and CDR2 is SYGVKD in the germline V gene. The CDR3 loop is CAISDGLSNQPQHF. The CDR3 bases are TGTGCCATCAGTGACGGACTGAGCAATCAGCCCCAGCATTTT.

This clonotype has ten or more counts. The chain has TRBV9 and TRBJ1-5; D perhaps matches TRBD1 (5 bases). With 0 bases removed from V and 7 bases from J, the gap between germline ends came to 17 bases. The germline V gene encodes CDR1 SGDLS and CDR2 YYNGEE. The CDR3 is 16 residues long. CDR3 protein: CASSVDSGPWEQPQHF. CDR3 in DNA: TGTGCCAGCAGCGTAGATTCAGGGCCGTGGGAACAGCCCCAGCATTTT.

In its sample, this clonotype was seen many times. This CDR3 is CASSFKGEETQYF. The DNA of the CDR3 is TGTGCCAGCAGCTTTAAGGGGGAAGAGACCCAGTACTTC. The J gene is TRBJ2-5, the V gene TRBV5-4; D is possibly TRBD1 (6 bases). The CDR3 spans 13 residues. Trimming left V 2 bases short and J 3 bases short, with 8 bases between. Germline values: CDR1 SGHNT, CDR2 YYREEE (reference sequence).

In its sample, this clonotype was seen many times. The J gene is TRBJ1-1, the V gene TRBV7-9; D is unclear. Germline CDR1 SEHNR, CDR2 FQNEAQ (reference sequence). This CDR3 has 13 amino acids. The V end was cut by 5 bases, the J end by 5 bases, with 12 bases between. CDR3 residues: CASSPRAGTEAFF. CDR3 DNA sequence: TGTGCCAGCAGCCCCCGTGCGGGGACTGAAGCTTTCTTT. Full variable domain (rest looked up from reference TRBV7-9 and TRBJ1-1): DTGVSQNPRHKITKRGQNVTFRCDPISEHNRLYWYRQTLGQGPEFLTYFQNEAQLEKSRLLSDRFSAERPKGSFSTLEIQRTEQGDSAMYLCASSPRAGTEAFFGQGTRLTVV.

This clonotype was seen repeatedly, ten times or more. The rearrangement links TRBV9 to TRBJ2-1; 12 bases align to TRBD2. Germline V CDR1 and CDR2: SGDLS, YYNGEE. J gave up 1 base and V 4 bases, and 9 bases lay outside the gene matches. The CDR3 loop spans 18 amino acids. In nucleotides, the CDR3 is TGTGCCAGCAGCCGAGGATCGACTAGCGGGGGATCCTACAATGAGCAGTTCTTC. It yields the protein CASSRGSTSGGSYNEQFF.

This clonotype was observed a few times. J is TRBJ1-1 and V is TRBV28, with 7 positions matching TRBD1. This CDR3 is 11 amino acids long. The germline CDR1 and CDR2 sequences are MDHEN and SYDVKM. Trimming took 5 bases from V and 7 from J; bases not matched to a gene: 1. The CDR3 here is CASSRQGEAFF. The CDR3 coding sequence is TGTGCCAGCAGTCGACAGGGTGAAGCTTTCTTT.

This clonotype was seen ten or more times. This chain joins TRBV7-6 and TRBJ2-5; TRBD1 aligns across 9 bases. Germline CDR1 is SGHVS and CDR2 is FNYEAQ. With V trimmed by 7 bases and J by 0 bases, 15 bases remained unmatched. The CDR3 contains 18 residues. CDR3 nucleotide sequence: TGTGCCAGCACCGATGTCTGGGAACAGGGGGCCTACCAAGAGACCCAGTACTTC. Translated: CASTDVWEQGAYQETQYF.

The chain's CDR3 is CASSSGKSSPLHF. The CDR3 coding sequence is TGTGCCAGCAGTTCAGGGAAGAGTTCACCCCTCCACTTT. This chain connects TRBV28 to TRBJ1-6, with TRBD1 as a possible D gene (5 bases). From germline, CDR1 is MDHEN and CDR2 SYDVKM. The CDR3 has 13 residues. Trimming pared 4 bases from V and 9 bases from J, leaving 10 bases between.

This clonotype has more than one count but fewer than ten. This chain's CDR3 is CSARDRVSTGRSSGYTF. DNA for the CDR3: TGCAGTGCTAGAGATCGGGTGTCGACAGGTCGCTCCTCCGGCTACACCTTC. The chain uses TRBV20-1 and TRBJ1-2, with D perhaps matching TRBD1 (6 bases). V was shortened by 0 bases and J by 8 bases, with 25 bases between the two germline ends. The CDR3 totals 17 residues. Per the germline V gene, CDR1 is DFQATT and CDR2 is SNEGSKA (reference sequence).

The chain recombines TRBV11-2 with TRBJ2-4; 9 bases fit TRBD1. CDR1 is SGHAT, CDR2 FQNNGV, per germline. This CDR3 has 14 amino acids. Trimming cost V 2 bases and J 6 bases; bases outside gene matches: 2. CDR3 DNA sequence: TGTGCCAGCAGCTTAATGGGACAGGGAAACATTCAGTACTTC. Its translation is CASSLMGQGNIQYF.